The source of this T cell receptor (beta chain) is a study of OX40 agonist ivuxolimab in advanced cancers. The protocol was immunoSEQ multiplex PCR, while the TCRdb copy is restricted to in-frame clones and leaves out a portion. This repertoire shows some 80,000 clones, approximately 85% found once; its top ten account for approximately 7%. The germline gives CDR1 WSHSY, CDR2 SAAADI. Deletions cut 7 bases from V and 11 bases from J, with 23 bases between. This CDR3 has 14 amino acids. Blood sampling took place at baseline, cycle 4 day 1, and cycle 7 day 1. The sequenced sample was CD4+ or CD8+ T cells sorted from blood, obtained in a trial of the OX40 agonist ivuxolimab. The chain recombines TRBV10-2 with TRBJ2-5, with a possible D match to TRBD2 (5 bases). The receptor comes from an adult with an advanced solid tumor such as melanoma, head and neck, liver or kidney cancer. CDR3 sequence reads: CASTPGYGYQEQYF. The DNA of the CDR3 is TGCGCCAGCACTCCGGGGTACGGGTATCAAGAGCAGTACTTC.